This T cell receptor beta chain was obtained from a study of control samples from healthy donors and cancer patients. There are 11 residues in the CDR3. Between the trimmed V and J ends, which lost 5 bases and 6 bases, there was a span of 4 bases. Using immunoSEQ multiplex PCR, the repertoire was profiled, and TCRdb retains in-frame clones only, with some absent. The repertoire holds 210,000 or so clones, with 90% to 95% as singletons. What was sequenced was blood. The chain is built from TRBV12-3 or TRBV12-4 and TRBJ1-4, with unresolved D. This clonotype was obtained from a man in his thirties or forties in good health. CDR3 sequence (DNA): TGTGCCAGCAGTGTCGATGAAAAACTGTTTTTT. It codes for CASSVDEKLFF.